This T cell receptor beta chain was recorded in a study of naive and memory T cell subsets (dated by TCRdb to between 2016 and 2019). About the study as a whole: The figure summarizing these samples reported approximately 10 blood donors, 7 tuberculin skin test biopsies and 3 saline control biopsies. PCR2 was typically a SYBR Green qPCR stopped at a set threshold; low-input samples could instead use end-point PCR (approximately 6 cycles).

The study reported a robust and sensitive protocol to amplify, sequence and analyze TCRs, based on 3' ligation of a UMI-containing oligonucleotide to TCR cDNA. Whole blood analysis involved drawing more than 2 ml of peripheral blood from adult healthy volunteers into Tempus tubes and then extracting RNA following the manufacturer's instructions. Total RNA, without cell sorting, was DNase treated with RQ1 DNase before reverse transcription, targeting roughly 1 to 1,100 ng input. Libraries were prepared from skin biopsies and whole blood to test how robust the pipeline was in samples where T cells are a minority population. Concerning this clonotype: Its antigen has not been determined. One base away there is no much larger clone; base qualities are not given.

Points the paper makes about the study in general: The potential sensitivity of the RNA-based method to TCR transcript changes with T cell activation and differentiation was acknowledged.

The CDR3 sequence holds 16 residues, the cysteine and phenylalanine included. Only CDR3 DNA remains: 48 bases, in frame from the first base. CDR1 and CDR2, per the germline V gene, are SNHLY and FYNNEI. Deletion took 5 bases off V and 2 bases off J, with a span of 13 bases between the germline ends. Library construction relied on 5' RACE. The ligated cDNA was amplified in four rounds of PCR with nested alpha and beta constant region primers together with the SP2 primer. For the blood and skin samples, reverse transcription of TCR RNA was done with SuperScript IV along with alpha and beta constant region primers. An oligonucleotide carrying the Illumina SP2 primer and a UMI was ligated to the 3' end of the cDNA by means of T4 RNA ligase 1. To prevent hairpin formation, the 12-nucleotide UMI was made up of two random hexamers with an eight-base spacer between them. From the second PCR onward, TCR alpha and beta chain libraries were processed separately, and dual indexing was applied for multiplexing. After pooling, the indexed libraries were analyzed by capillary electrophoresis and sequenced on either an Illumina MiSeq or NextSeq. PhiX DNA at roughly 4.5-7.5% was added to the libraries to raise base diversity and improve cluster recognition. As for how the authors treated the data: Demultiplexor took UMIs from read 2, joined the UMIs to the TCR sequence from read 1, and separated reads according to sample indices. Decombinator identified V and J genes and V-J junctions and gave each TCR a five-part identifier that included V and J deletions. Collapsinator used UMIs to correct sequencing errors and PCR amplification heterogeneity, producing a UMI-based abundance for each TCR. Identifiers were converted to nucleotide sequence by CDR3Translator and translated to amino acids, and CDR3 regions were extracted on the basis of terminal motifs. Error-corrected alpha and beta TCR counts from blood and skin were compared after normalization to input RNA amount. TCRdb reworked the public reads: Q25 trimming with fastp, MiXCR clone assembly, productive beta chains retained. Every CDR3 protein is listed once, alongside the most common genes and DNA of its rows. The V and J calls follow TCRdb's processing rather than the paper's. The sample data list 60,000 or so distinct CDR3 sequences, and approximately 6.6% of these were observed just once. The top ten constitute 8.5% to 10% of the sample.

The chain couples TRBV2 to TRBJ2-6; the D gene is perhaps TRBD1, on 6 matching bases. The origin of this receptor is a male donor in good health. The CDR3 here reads CASSLEGVAGANVLTF. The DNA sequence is TGTGCCAGCAGTCTAGAGGGGGTAGCTGGGGCCAACGTCCTGACTTTC.